This TCR beta chain was recorded in a study of T cell repertoires in cytomegalovirus infection. About the study: Both recently identified HLA-C-restricted and well-studied HLA-B-restricted CMV epitopes were used in the study. Public signatures in TCR beta pointed to CMV infection and matching HLA type.

TCRdb ran MiXCR on the reads and lists one entry per CDR3 protein. The data hold about 340,000 distinct CDR3 sequences, with roughly 29% observed a single time. Turning to this clonotype: Its matching antigen is unknown.

Study-wide results and limits: It was HLA-C-restricted CMV-specific TCR beta clonotypes that dominated the response ex vivo. Public TCR beta family frequency separated CMV-and-HLA carriers, including in an independent cohort.

The clonotype was recovered from a human donor in good health (CMV status not recorded). Some clones in this sample may be carry-over from other donors' samples. The material sequenced was cultured PBMCs, taken from culture after CMV antigen stimulation.

CDR3: CATSEGGAGANVLTF. Written as DNA, the CDR3 is TGTGCCACCAGTGAGGGGGGGGCTGGGGCCAACGTCCTGACTTTC. This chain connects TRBV24-1 to TRBJ2-6; 7 positions match TRBD2. Germline loops: CDR1 KGHDR, CDR2 SFDVKD. With V trimmed by 4 bases and J by 2 bases, 1 base remained unmatched. The CDR3 contains 15 residues.